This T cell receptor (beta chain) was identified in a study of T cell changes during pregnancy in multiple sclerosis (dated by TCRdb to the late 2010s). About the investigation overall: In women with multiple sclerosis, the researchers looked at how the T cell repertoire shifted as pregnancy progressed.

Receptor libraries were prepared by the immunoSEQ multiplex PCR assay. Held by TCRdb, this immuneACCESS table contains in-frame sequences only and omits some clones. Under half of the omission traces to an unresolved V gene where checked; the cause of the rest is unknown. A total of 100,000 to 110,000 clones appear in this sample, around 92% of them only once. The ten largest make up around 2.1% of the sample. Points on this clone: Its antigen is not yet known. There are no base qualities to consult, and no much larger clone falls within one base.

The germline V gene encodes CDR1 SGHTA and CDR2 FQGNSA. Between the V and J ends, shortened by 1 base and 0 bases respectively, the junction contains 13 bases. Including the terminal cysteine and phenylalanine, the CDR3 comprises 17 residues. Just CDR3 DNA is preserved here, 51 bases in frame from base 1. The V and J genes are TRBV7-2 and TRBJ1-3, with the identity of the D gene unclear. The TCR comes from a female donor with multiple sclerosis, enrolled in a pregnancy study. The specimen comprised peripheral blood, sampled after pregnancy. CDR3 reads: CASSLERGDYSGNTIYF. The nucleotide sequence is TGTGCCAGCAGCTTAGAACGGGGAGACTACTCTGGAAACACCATATATTTT.